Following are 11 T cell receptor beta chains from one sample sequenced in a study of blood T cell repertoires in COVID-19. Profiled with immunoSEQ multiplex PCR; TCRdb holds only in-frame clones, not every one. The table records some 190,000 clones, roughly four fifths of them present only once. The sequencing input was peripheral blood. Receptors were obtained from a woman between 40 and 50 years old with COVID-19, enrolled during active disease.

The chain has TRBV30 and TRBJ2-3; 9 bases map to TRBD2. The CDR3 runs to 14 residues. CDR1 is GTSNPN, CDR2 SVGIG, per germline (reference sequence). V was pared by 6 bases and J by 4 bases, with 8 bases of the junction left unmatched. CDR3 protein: CACTGTSKADTQYF. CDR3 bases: TGTGCCTGTACCGGGACTAGCAAAGCAGATACGCAGTATTTT.

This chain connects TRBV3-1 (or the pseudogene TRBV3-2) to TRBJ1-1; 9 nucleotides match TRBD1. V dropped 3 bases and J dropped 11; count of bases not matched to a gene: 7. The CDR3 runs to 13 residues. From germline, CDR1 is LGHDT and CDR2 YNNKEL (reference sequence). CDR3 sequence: CASSHRVQGAAFF. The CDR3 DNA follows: TGTGCCAGCAGCCACCGCGTACAGGGGGCGGCTTTCTTT.

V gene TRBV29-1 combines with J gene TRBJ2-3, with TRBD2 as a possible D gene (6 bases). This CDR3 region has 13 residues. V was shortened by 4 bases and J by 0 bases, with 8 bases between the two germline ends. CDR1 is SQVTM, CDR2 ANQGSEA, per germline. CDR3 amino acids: CSVAGGSTDTQYF. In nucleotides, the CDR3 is TGCAGCGTTGCCGGGGGTAGCACAGATACGCAGTATTTT.

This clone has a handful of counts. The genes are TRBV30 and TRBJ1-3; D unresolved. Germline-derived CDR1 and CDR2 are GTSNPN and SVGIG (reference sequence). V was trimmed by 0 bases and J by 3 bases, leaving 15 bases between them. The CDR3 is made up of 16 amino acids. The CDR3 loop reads CAWSVGPGRVGNTIYF. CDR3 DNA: TGTGCCTGGAGTGTAGGCCCTGGGAGGGTTGGAAACACCATATATTTT.

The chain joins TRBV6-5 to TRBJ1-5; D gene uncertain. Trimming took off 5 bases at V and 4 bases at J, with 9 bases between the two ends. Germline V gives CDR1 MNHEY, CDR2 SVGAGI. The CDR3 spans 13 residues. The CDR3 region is CASSRQPNQPQHF. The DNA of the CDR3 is TGTGCCAGCAGTAGACAACCTAATCAGCCCCAGCATTTT.

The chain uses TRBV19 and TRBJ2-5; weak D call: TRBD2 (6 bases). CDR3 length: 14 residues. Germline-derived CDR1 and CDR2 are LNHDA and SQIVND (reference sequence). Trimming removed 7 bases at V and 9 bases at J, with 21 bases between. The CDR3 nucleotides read TGTGCCAGTAACGAGGGAGGATTCTCGGGGGCCCAGTACTTC. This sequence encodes CASNEGGFSGAQYF.

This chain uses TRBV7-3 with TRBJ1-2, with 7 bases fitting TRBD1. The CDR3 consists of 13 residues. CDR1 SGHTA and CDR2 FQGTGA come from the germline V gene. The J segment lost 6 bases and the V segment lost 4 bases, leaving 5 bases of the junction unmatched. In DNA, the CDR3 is TGTGCCAGCAGCTATGCTACAGGGGATGGCTACACCTTC. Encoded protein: CASSYATGDGYTF.

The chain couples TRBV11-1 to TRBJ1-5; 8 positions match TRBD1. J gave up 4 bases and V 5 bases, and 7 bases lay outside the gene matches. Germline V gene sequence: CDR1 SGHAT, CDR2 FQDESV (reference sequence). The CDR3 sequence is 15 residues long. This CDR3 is CASSQGTGTNQPQHF. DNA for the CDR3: TGTGCCAGCAGCCAGGGGACAGGCACTAATCAGCCCCAGCATTTT.

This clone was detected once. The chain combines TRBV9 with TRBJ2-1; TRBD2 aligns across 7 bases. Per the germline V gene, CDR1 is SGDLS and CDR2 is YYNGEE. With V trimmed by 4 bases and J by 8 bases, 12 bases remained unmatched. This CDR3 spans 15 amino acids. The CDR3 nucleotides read TGTGCCAGCAGCCCCCTAGCGGCCAAACGTGATGAGCAGTTCTTC. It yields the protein CASSPLAAKRDEQFF. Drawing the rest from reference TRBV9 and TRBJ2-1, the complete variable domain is DSGVTQTPKHLITATGQRVTLRCSPRSGDLSVYWYQQSLDQGLQFLIQYYNGEERAKGNILERFSAQQFPDLHSELNLSSLELGDSALYFCASSPLAAKRDEQFFGPGTRLTVL.

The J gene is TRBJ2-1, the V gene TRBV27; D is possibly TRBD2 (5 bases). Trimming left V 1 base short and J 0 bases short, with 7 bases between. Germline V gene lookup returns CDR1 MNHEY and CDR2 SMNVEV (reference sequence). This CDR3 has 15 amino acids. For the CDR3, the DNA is TGTGCCAGCAGTTTATGGCGGGCCTCCTACAATGAGCAGTTCTTC. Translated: CASSLWRASYNEQFF.

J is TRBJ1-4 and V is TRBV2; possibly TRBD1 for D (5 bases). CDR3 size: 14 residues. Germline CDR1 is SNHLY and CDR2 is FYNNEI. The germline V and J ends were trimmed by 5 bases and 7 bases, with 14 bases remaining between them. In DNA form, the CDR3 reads TGTGCCAGCAGTAAGACAGTCCAGGGTGAAAAACTGTTTTTT. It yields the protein CASSKTVQGEKLFF.